These 30 T cell receptor beta chains share one sample of origin, sequenced in a study of T cell repertoires in cytomegalovirus infection. A single record per CDR3 protein comes from TCRdb applying MiXCR to the reads. Here the sample spans around 490,000 distinct CDR3 sequences, 26% being singletons. Sequenced: PBMCs. These receptors were obtained from a human donor in good health (CMV status not recorded). Some clones in this sample may be carry-over from other donors' samples.

V usage is TRBV7-9 and J usage is TRBJ1-2; TRBD1 aligns across 7 bases. Germline assignment: CDR1 SEHNR and CDR2 FQNEAQ (reference sequence). Unmatched junction bases numbered 6, after V lost 5 bases and J lost 0 bases. The CDR3 is made up of 15 amino acids. CDR3 coding DNA: TGTGCCAGCAGCAGAACAGGGGAAACTAACTATGGCTACACCTTC. This sequence encodes CASSRTGETNYGYTF.

This clonotype was recorded many times. This chain joins TRBV7-2 and TRBJ2-1; TRBD2 agrees at 8 bases. V lost 8 bases, J lost 7 bases, and 7 bases stayed unmatched. The germline V gene encodes CDR1 SGHTA and CDR2 FQGNSA. This CDR3 region has 13 residues. This CDR3 is CASLSGMRNEQFF. In nucleotides, the CDR3 is TGTGCCAGCCTTAGCGGGATGAGGAATGAGCAGTTCTTC.

The chain links TRBV28 to TRBJ2-7; the D gene could be TRBD1 or TRBD2 (5 bases each). Looked up from germline, CDR1 is MDHEN and CDR2 is SYDVKM. The CDR3 is made up of 15 amino acids. The ends were cut back, 6 bases at V and 3 bases at J, with 18 bases in the middle. This CDR3 reads CASRVGGSNDYEQYF. The CDR3 DNA is TGTGCCAGCAGGGTTGGGGGATCAAATGACTACGAGCAGTACTTC.

The J gene is TRBJ2-1, the V gene TRBV7-2; D is unclear. The CDR3 has 14 amino acids. The V gene's germline CDR1 is SGHTA and CDR2 FQGNSA. Deletions cut 2 bases from V and 7 bases from J, with 12 bases between. The CDR3 DNA reads as TGTGCCAGCAGCTTAAGTGCAGGCGGTAATGAGCAGTTCTTC. Protein: CASSLSAGGNEQFF.

This clonotype has only a few counts. The CDR3 bases are TGTGCCAGCAGCTTGTACCCCAAGGGCCAAGAGACCCAGTACTTC. Translation gives CASSLYPKGQETQYF. This chain uses TRBV11-2 with TRBJ2-5; D is ambiguous. CDR3 length: 15 amino acids. Germline lookup yields CDR1 SGHAT and CDR2 FQNNGV. V dropped 3 bases and J dropped 1 base, with 12 bases sitting between them.

This clonotype was seen many times. V usage is TRBV7-3 and J usage is TRBJ2-1; 7 bases agree with TRBD2. The V gene end was trimmed by 5 bases and the J gene end by 4 bases; junction bases not matched to a gene: 5. The CDR3 is 14 residues long. Germline CDR1 reads SGHTA; CDR2 reads FQGTGA. The CDR3 protein is CASSRGTMYNEQFF. CDR3 sequence (DNA): TGTGCCAGCAGCCGCGGGACTATGTACAATGAGCAGTTCTTC. Combining the CDR3 with reference TRBV7-3 and TRBJ2-1 gives the whole variable domain GAGVSQTPSNKVTEKGKYVELRCDPISGHTALYWYRQSLGQGPEFLIYFQGTGAADDSGLPNDRFFAVRPEGSVSTLKIQRTERGDSAVYLCASSRGTMYNEQFFGPGTRLTVL.

The sample holds many counts of this clonotype. The gene calls are TRBV7-2 and TRBJ2-2, with D uncertain. Germline V CDR1 and CDR2: SGHTA, FQGNSA. Trimming took off 2 bases at V and 1 base at J, with 5 bases between the two ends. The length of the CDR3 is 14 residues. CDR3 in DNA: TGTGCCAGCAGCTTATACGAGAACACCGGGGAGCTGTTTTTT. As protein: CASSLYENTGELFF.

This clonotype was recorded a few times. The V call is TRBV28, the J call TRBJ2-1, with D perhaps TRBD1 or TRBD2 (5 bases each). V was shortened by 5 bases and J by 4 bases, with 21 bases between the two germline ends. The CDR3 consists of 17 residues. In germline, CDR1 is MDHEN, CDR2 SYDVKM. The CDR3 region has the DNA TGTGCCAGCAGTGCTCGCGCCGGGACCAATAGGTACAATGAGCAGTTCTTC. This sequence encodes CASSARAGTNRYNEQFF.

The chain combines TRBV12-5 with TRBJ1-2, with D unclear. Deletions cut 2 bases from V and 8 bases from J, with 12 bases between. CDR3 length: 13 amino acids. Germline-derived CDR1 and CDR2 are LGHNT and FRNRAP. The CDR3 region is CASGLYPPGGYTF. In nucleotides, the CDR3 is TGTGCTAGTGGTTTGTACCCGCCGGGCGGCTACACCTTC.

This clonotype was recorded a few times. The V call is TRBV15, the J call TRBJ1-1; no reliable D call. The CDR3 spans 15 residues. Deletions cut 0 bases from V and 8 bases from J, with 16 bases between. Germline V gene data show CDR1 as LNHNV and CDR2 as YYDKDF (reference sequence). The CDR3 here is CATSRDRGTMREAFF. DNA of the CDR3: TGTGCCACCAGCAGAGATCGGGGAACGATGAGAGAAGCTTTCTTT.

The CDR3 here is CARQGSTDYGYTF. The CDR3 DNA reads TGTGCCAGACAGGGGAGTACGGACTATGGCTACACCTTC. This chain uses TRBV2 with TRBJ1-2; 7 nucleotides align to TRBD1. This CDR3 region has 13 residues. V lost 9 bases to trimming and J lost 3 bases; unmatched junction nucleotides: 7. The V gene's germline CDR1 is SNHLY and CDR2 FYNNEI.

This clonotype was counted a few times. This chain connects TRBV28 to TRBJ1-5; D gene uncertain. The CDR3 is 14 residues long. CDR1 is MDHEN, CDR2 SYDVKM, per germline. Trimming took 2 bases from V and 2 from J, leaving 7 bases between them. The CDR3 spells CASSLNFGNQPQHF. CDR3 nucleotides: TGTGCCAGCAGTTTAAATTTCGGCAATCAGCCCCAGCATTTT.

This clonotype turned up a few times. The rearrangement uses TRBV29-1 and TRBJ2-1; 10 bases are a match to TRBD2. Germline loops: CDR1 SQVTM, CDR2 ANQGSEA. J gave up 5 bases and V 4 bases, and 2 bases lay outside the gene matches. This CDR3 spans 13 amino acids. CDR3 residues: CSVAAGGHNEQFF. The CDR3 region has the DNA TGCAGCGTTGCAGCGGGAGGGCACAATGAGCAGTTCTTC.

V and J are TRBV6-1 and TRBJ2-5, with D perhaps matching TRBD1 (6 bases). The CDR3 totals 15 residues. V dropped 3 bases and J dropped 2 bases, with 13 bases sitting between them. The V gene's germline CDR1 is MNHNS and CDR2 SASEGT. The DNA of the CDR3 is TGTGCCAGCAGTGAGGAAGGGACACCACAAGAGACCCAGTACTTC. It is translated as CASSEEGTPQETQYF.

This clonotype has only a few counts. The V call is TRBV5-1, the J call TRBJ1-1; 7 nucleotides agree with TRBD1. CDR3 size: 16 residues. J was trimmed by 1 base and V by 0 bases; bases with no gene match: 6. Germline CDR1 SGHRS, CDR2 YFSETQ. The CDR3 here is CASSLVRQGGNTEAFF. The CDR3 DNA reads as TGCGCCAGCAGCTTGGTCCGACAGGGCGGGAACACTGAAGCTTTCTTT.

The table lists this clonotype with a few counts. The chain employs TRBV24-1 and TRBJ2-1; D might be TRBD2 (5 bases). The V gene's germline CDR1 is KGHDR and CDR2 SFDVKD. Trimming removed 10 bases at V and 3 bases at J, with 15 bases between. The CDR3 runs 14 residues. DNA for the CDR3: TGTGCCACACGCGCGAGGGCAGACTACAATGAGCAGTTCTTC. Translation: CATRARADYNEQFF.

In its sample, this clonotype was seen a few times. V gene TRBV30 combines with J gene TRBJ1-5, with TRBD1 matching 9 bases. The ends lost 5 bases at V and 0 bases at J; junction bases unmatched: 8. In germline, CDR1 is GTSNPN, CDR2 SVGIG (reference sequence). CDR3 length equals 16 residues. The CDR3 here is CAWDRGDRLSNQPQHF. CDR3 nucleotides: TGTGCCTGGGACAGGGGGGACCGTCTTAGCAATCAGCCCCAGCATTTT. The full variable domain, completed using reference TRBV30 and TRBJ1-5, is SQTIHQWPATLVQPVGSPLSLECTVEGTSNPNLYWYRQAAGRGLQLLFYSVGIGQISSEVPQNLSASRPQDRQFILSSKKLLLSDSGFYLCAWDRGDRLSNQPQHFGDGTRLSIL.

V and J are TRBV7-9 and TRBJ1-4, with D uncertain. Germline lookup yields CDR1 SEHNR and CDR2 FQNEAQ (reference sequence). Trimming left V 0 bases short and J 12 bases short, with 8 bases between. The CDR3 contains 12 residues. In nucleotides, the CDR3 is TGTGCCAGCAGCTTAGCGACTGCGGAACTGTTTTTT. Residues: CASSLATAELFF.

This clonotype was detected a few times. The V and J genes are TRBV24-1 and TRBJ1-2, with D unresolved. CDR3 length: 11 residues. The germline CDR1 and CDR2 sequences are KGHDR and SFDVKD. V was cut by 5 bases and J by 3 bases, with 3 bases left in between. The CDR3 loop reads CATSGDYGYTF. The CDR3 DNA reads TGTGCCACCAGTGGAGACTATGGCTACACCTTC.

The chain links TRBV28 to TRBJ2-7, with a tentative D call TRBD1 (6 bases). This CDR3 contains 14 residues. Germline CDR1 reads MDHEN; CDR2 reads SYDVKM. The V gene lost 9 bases and the J gene lost 2 bases, with 17 bases spanning the gap. The CDR3: CASTDGTLAYEQYF. The CDR3, as DNA: TGTGCCAGTACGGACGGGACACTTGCCTACGAGCAGTACTTC.

The genes are TRBV7-8 and TRBJ1-2; TRBD1 agrees at 12 bases. Germline lookup yields CDR1 SGHVS and CDR2 FQNEAQ. The CDR3 covers 16 residues. V shed 8 bases and J 6 bases; nucleotides not matched to a gene: 13. The CDR3, as DNA: TGTGCCAGCTACCCGTCCCGGGACAGGGGGCGAAATGGCTACACCTTC. Translated, it gives CASYPSRDRGRNGYTF.

This sequence joins TRBV18 and TRBJ2-1; D might be TRBD2 (6 bases). This CDR3 has 14 amino acids. The germline CDR1 and CDR2 sequences are KGHSH and LQKENI. Between the trimmed V and J ends, which lost 0 bases and 7 bases, there was a span of 10 bases. The CDR3 sequence: CASSPPAGRNEQFF. CDR3 in DNA: TGTGCCAGCTCACCACCGGCGGGACGTAATGAGCAGTTCTTC.

This clonotype was seen many times. This chain uses TRBV7-2 with TRBJ2-1, with D possibly matching TRBD2 (5 bases). The CDR3 is 14 residues long. Germline lookup yields CDR1 SGHTA and CDR2 FQGNSA. Trimming pared 2 bases from V and 6 bases from J, leaving 11 bases between. The CDR3: CASSLYDYPNEQFF. In DNA, the CDR3 is TGTGCCAGCAGCTTATACGACTACCCCAATGAGCAGTTCTTC.

This clonotype was counted a few times. The chain couples TRBV7-9 to TRBJ2-1, with 12 bases that match TRBD2. Germline values: CDR1 SEHNR, CDR2 FQNEAQ (reference sequence). The ends lost 9 bases at V and 8 bases at J; junction bases unmatched: 14. CDR3 length equals 16 residues. The CDR3, as DNA: TGTGCCAGTCAGTCACCCCGACTAGCGGGAGCCTATGAGCAGTTCTTC. Its protein is CASQSPRLAGAYEQFF.

This clonotype was detected ten times or more. CDR3 DNA: TGTGCCAGCAGCCAGGACAGGGGGGTGGTCTATGAGCAGTTCTTC. Its protein is CASSQDRGVVYEQFF. The genes are TRBV7-2 and TRBJ2-1, with TRBD1 identical over 10 bases. The CDR3 sequence is 15 residues long. Losses at the gene ends were 5 bases for V and 8 bases for J; bases not matched to a gene: 9. CDR1 and CDR2 from the germline V gene are SGHTA and FQGNSA.

This clonotype has a count of ten or more. The V and J genes are TRBV7-2 and TRBJ2-7; TRBD1 aligns across 11 bases. The CDR3 runs to 15 residues. Trimming removed 5 bases from V and 3 bases from J; junction bases left unmatched: 6. Germline V gives CDR1 SGHTA, CDR2 FQGNSA. CDR3 amino acids: CASSPRTGGYYEQYF. CDR3 bases: TGTGCCAGCAGCCCGAGGACAGGGGGCTACTACGAGCAGTACTTC.

This chain joins TRBV6-1 and TRBJ2-1, with 8 bases aligning to TRBD2. J gave up 6 bases and V 2 bases, and 12 bases lay outside the gene matches. The length of the CDR3 is 17 residues. The germline V gene encodes CDR1 MNHNS and CDR2 SASEGT. The CDR3 here is CASSEYSGRSDGNEQFF. The CDR3 DNA follows: TGTGCCAGCAGTGAATACAGCGGGAGATCGGATGGCAATGAGCAGTTCTTC.

The table lists this clonotype with a few counts. The CDR3 spells CASSLGTGVPYEQYF. In DNA form, the CDR3 reads TGTGCCAGCAGTCTAGGGACAGGGGTACCCTACGAGCAGTACTTC. The rearrangement uses TRBV6-6 and TRBJ2-7; TRBD1 aligns across 10 bases. This CDR3 contains 15 residues. V lost 5 bases and J lost 2; bases outside the gene matches: 6. The germline gives CDR1 MNHNY, CDR2 SVGAGI (reference sequence).

This clonotype was detected many times. The V and J genes are TRBV7-2 and TRBJ2-2; D is possibly TRBD2 (5 bases). The CDR3 length is 17 residues. Germline loops: CDR1 SGHTA, CDR2 FQGNSA. Trimming took off 5 bases at V and 6 bases at J, with 22 bases between the two ends. The CDR3: CASSLGPTRMDSGELFF. In nucleotides, the CDR3 is TGTGCCAGCAGCCTAGGTCCTACTAGAATGGATTCCGGGGAGCTGTTTTTT.

The J gene is TRBJ1-5, the V gene TRBV6-5; 7 bases fit TRBD1. In germline, CDR1 is MNHEY, CDR2 SVGAGI. The V and J ends lost 6 bases and 7 bases, in that order; junction bases with no gene match: 9. The CDR3 totals 14 residues. The CDR3 DNA is TGTGCCAGCAGCCCGACAGGGTTGTGGCAGCCCCAGCATTTT. Translating gives CASSPTGLWQPQHF.